Presented here are 25 T cell receptor beta chains from one specimen sequenced in a study of cytotoxic CD8 clonotypes in ibrutinib-treated CLL. Sequenced by immunoSEQ multiplex PCR; TCRdb stores in-frame clones only, minus some. The sample has about 15,000 clones, about 55% seen once. The material sequenced was PBMCs, taken at an approximately 23-month disease-progression time point, from a patient treated with ibrutinib. These receptors all stem from a human donor with chronic lymphocytic leukemia.

The chain uses TRBV4-1 and TRBJ2-1, with D perhaps matching TRBD2 (5 bases). Trimming removed 1 base at V and 7 bases at J, with 11 bases between. CDR3 size: 14 residues. The germline V gene has CDR1 MGHRA and CDR2 YSYEKL. The CDR3 reads CASSQGTGSNEQFF. The CDR3 bases are TGCGCCAGCAGCCAAGGTACGGGATCTAATGAGCAGTTCTTC.

The V and J genes are TRBV19 and TRBJ2-5, with 7 bases lining up with TRBD1. The length of the CDR3 is 15 residues. J gave up 1 base and V 1 base, and 3 bases lay outside the gene matches. In germline, CDR1 is LNHDA, CDR2 SQIVND (reference sequence). The CDR3 spells CASSIVRTGQETQYF. The CDR3 DNA sequence: TGTGCCAGTAGTATAGTGAGGACAGGCCAAGAGACCCAGTACTTC.

The chain employs TRBV7-9 and TRBJ2-7; 9 positions agree with TRBD2. The CDR3 totals 15 residues. V shed 1 base, J shed 2 bases, and the junction held 3 bases outside the gene matches. In germline, CDR1 is SEHNR, CDR2 FQNEAQ (reference sequence). This CDR3 is CASSLELAGTYEQYF. The CDR3 region has the DNA TGTGCCAGCAGCTTAGAGCTAGCGGGGACCTACGAGCAGTACTTC.

The chain combines TRBV7-9 with TRBJ1-1, with unresolved D. CDR3 size: 11 residues. The V and J ends lost 1 base and 4 bases respectively, with 1 base between them. Germline V gene lookup returns CDR1 SEHNR and CDR2 FQNEAQ (reference sequence). Here the CDR3 DNA reads TGTGCCAGCAGCTTAGTCACTGAAGCTTTCTTT. It is translated as CASSLVTEAFF.

V is TRBV5-1 and J is TRBJ2-3; TRBD1 matches 8 bases. The CDR3 runs 16 residues. V was clipped by 4 bases and J by 3 bases; unmatched bases: 10. Germline CDR1 reads SGHRS; CDR2 reads YFSETQ. CDR3 residues: CASSPSAGGKTDTQYF. CDR3 sequence (DNA): TGCGCCAGCAGCCCTTCGGCAGGGGGCAAAACAGATACGCAGTATTTT.

The chain uses TRBV14 and TRBJ2-5; 11 bases match TRBD2. V lost 1 base to trimming and J lost 2 bases; unmatched junction nucleotides: 15. Looked up from germline, CDR1 is SGHDN and CDR2 is FVKESK. The CDR3 contains 20 residues. CDR3 sequence (DNA): TGTGCCAGCAGCCAAGGCCTGCTAGCGGGGGGCTGGGGGACACAAGAGACCCAGTACTTC. This gives the protein CASSQGLLAGGWGTQETQYF.

This clone was seen once. The J gene is TRBJ2-3, the V gene TRBV19; 11 nucleotides agree with TRBD2. Trimming removed 3 bases from V and 5 bases from J; junction bases left unmatched: 10. In germline, CDR1 is LNHDA, CDR2 SQIVND (reference sequence). CDR3 size: 17 residues. In DNA, the CDR3 is TGTGCCAGTAGTATTCCTAGCGGGGGGTCGGTCGGAGATACGCAGTATTTT. Translating it yields CASSIPSGGSVGDTQYF.

This clone was counted once. The rearrangement joins TRBV7-9 to TRBJ1-2; D unresolved. The length of the CDR3 is 11 residues. Trimming removed 6 bases at V and 5 bases at J, with 7 bases between. Germline V CDR1 and CDR2: SEHNR, FQNEAQ (reference sequence). CDR3: CASRGRYGYTF. For the CDR3, the DNA is TGTGCCAGCAGGGGGAGGTATGGCTACACCTTC.

The genes are TRBV10-1 and TRBJ1-6; tentatively, D is TRBD1 (6 bases). Looked up from germline, CDR1 is WNHNN and CDR2 is SYGVQD (reference sequence). V shed 5 bases and J shed 8 bases, with 7 bases lying between them. The CDR3 totals 12 residues. This CDR3 is CASSNRDSPLHF. The CDR3 nucleotides read TGCGCCAGCAGTAACAGGGATTCACCCCTCCACTTT.

The rearrangement links TRBV29-1 to TRBJ2-2, with TRBD1 as a possible D gene (7 bases). The V gene's germline CDR1 is SQVTM and CDR2 ANQGSEA. V gave up 6 bases and J gave up 6 bases, with 14 bases separating them. The CDR3 sequence is 13 residues long. This CDR3 reads CSVADREAGELFF. The CDR3 coding sequence is TGCAGCGTCGCCGACAGGGAGGCCGGGGAGCTGTTTTTT.

The rearrangement uses TRBV29-1 and TRBJ2-1, with D perhaps matching TRBD1 or TRBD2 (5 bases each). The germline V gene encodes CDR1 SQVTM and CDR2 ANQGSEA. Trimming left V 4 bases short and J 7 bases short, with 17 bases between. The CDR3 has 14 residues. The chain's CDR3 is CSVGVWGLGNEQFF. The CDR3 DNA is TGCAGCGTTGGAGTTTGGGGGTTGGGAAATGAGCAGTTCTTC.

This sequence joins TRBV9 and TRBJ2-3, with D hard to call. The V and J ends lost 3 bases and 3 bases respectively, with 8 bases between them. The CDR3 consists of 13 residues. Germline loops: CDR1 SGDLS, CDR2 YYNGEE. The CDR3 loop is CASSGEDTDTQYF. As DNA, the CDR3 is TGTGCCAGCAGCGGAGAGGATACAGATACGCAGTATTTT.

The chain carries TRBV5-6 and TRBJ2-1; no clear D. CDR3 size: 15 residues. V lost 3 bases to trimming and J lost 1 base, with 11 bases between them. Germline V lookup: CDR1 SGHDT, CDR2 YYEEEE. The CDR3 sequence is CASSSFEVSYNEQFF. CDR3 DNA sequence: TGTGCCAGCAGCTCCTTCGAGGTATCCTACAATGAGCAGTTCTTC. Full variable domain (remainder filled in from reference TRBV5-6 and TRBJ2-1): DAGVTQSPTHLIKTRGQQVTLRCSPKSGHDTVSWYQQALGQGPQFIFQYYEEEERQRGNFPDRFSGHQFPNYSSELNVNALLLGDSALYLCASSSFEVSYNEQFFGPGTRLTVL.

V usage is TRBV15 and J usage is TRBJ2-1; TRBD1 might be the D (5 bases). The CDR3 totals 15 residues. Trimming pared 3 bases from V and 4 bases from J, leaving 13 bases between. CDR1 and CDR2 (germline): LNHNV, YYDKDF (reference sequence). The CDR3: CATSSPPQGYNEQFF. The DNA for the CDR3 is TGTGCCACCAGCAGCCCACCTCAGGGTTACAATGAGCAGTTCTTC.

The chain uses TRBV19 and TRBJ2-1; 10 bases match TRBD1. Trimming at V came to 7 bases and at J to 7 bases, leaving 7 bases not matched to a gene. CDR1 and CDR2 (germline): LNHDA, SQIVND (reference sequence). This CDR3 has 14 residues. CDR3 DNA: TGTGCCAGTAAGGACAGGGGGTCTTTGAATGAGCAGTTCTTC. Translation gives CASKDRGSLNEQFF.

The chain uses TRBV11-2 and TRBJ1-6; tentative D call: TRBD1 (5 bases). This CDR3 is 14 amino acids long. Trimming shortened V by 3 bases and J by 7 bases, and 10 bases separated the two germline ends. In germline, CDR1 is SGHAT, CDR2 FQNNGV. The CDR3 DNA reads as TGTGCCAGCAGCTTCCCGGGACGGAATTCACCCCTCCACTTT. Translation: CASSFPGRNSPLHF.

This rearrangement joins TRBV11-3 to TRBJ2-7; D is ambiguous. Between the trimmed V and J ends, which lost 4 bases and 1 base, there was a span of 23 bases. Germline CDR1 reads SGHNT; CDR2 reads YENEEA. This CDR3 has 18 amino acids. The CDR3 bases are TGTGCCAGCAGCTCAAAACGCCACCCTAAAAGCACTTCCTACGAGCAGTACTTC. Protein product: CASSSKRHPKSTSYEQYF.

The V gene is TRBV19, the J gene TRBJ2-3, with D perhaps matching TRBD1 or TRBD2 (7 bases each). The V gene lost 4 bases and the J gene lost 4 bases, with 15 bases spanning the gap. The CDR3 is 15 amino acids. Germline V lookup: CDR1 LNHDA, CDR2 SQIVND (reference sequence). CDR3 sequence (DNA): TGTGCCAGTAGTAAAGTGGGAGGGGGCGCAGATACGCAGTATTTT. Its translation is CASSKVGGGADTQYF.

This clone was seen more than once but under ten times. The chain joins TRBV2 to TRBJ1-4, with D unresolved. Trimming removed 6 bases at V and 0 bases at J, with 5 bases between. This CDR3 has 13 residues. The germline CDR1 and CDR2 sequences are SNHLY and FYNNEI. The CDR3 loop is CASRTSTNEKLFF. The CDR3 bases are TGTGCCAGCAGGACTTCAACTAATGAAAAACTGTTTTTT. The variable domain in full, completed from reference TRBV2 and TRBJ1-4, reads EPEVTQTPSHQVTQMGQEVILRCVPISNHLYFYWYRQILGQKVEFLVSFYNNEISEKSEIFDDQFSVERPDGSNFTLKIRSTKLEDSAMYFCASRTSTNEKLFFGSGTQLSVL.

CDR3: CSTGWEGVYGYTF. CDR3 DNA: TGCAGCACCGGGTGGGAGGGCGTGTATGGCTACACCTTC. The chain couples TRBV29-1 to TRBJ1-2; the D is unclear. Germline V gives CDR1 SQVTM, CDR2 ANQGSEA. V lost 8 bases, J lost 5 bases, and 18 bases lay in between. The CDR3 is 13 residues long.

This chain connects TRBV4-2 to TRBJ1-4, with a possible D match to TRBD1 (5 bases). CDR1 is LGHNA and CDR2 is YNFKEQ in the germline V gene. The V end lost 0 bases, the J end lost 13 bases, and 18 bases lay between the germline ends. This CDR3 spans 15 amino acids. The CDR3 sequence: CASSQDRWSGVVLFF. CDR3 sequence (DNA): TGTGCCAGCAGCCAAGATAGGTGGTCGGGGGTAGTACTGTTTTTT.

This chain links TRBV5-1 with TRBJ2-5; 9 positions match TRBD2. Germline values: CDR1 SGHRS, CDR2 YFSETQ. This CDR3 contains 13 residues. The junction had 4 bases not matched to a gene; V was cut back by 5 bases and J by 5 bases. The DNA of the CDR3 is TGCGCCAGCAGGTTAGCGGGGGATGAGACCCAGTACTTC. This sequence encodes CASRLAGDETQYF. The full variable domain, rest sourced from reference TRBV5-1 and TRBJ2-5, is KAGVTQTPRYLIKTRGQQVTLSCSPISGHRSVSWYQQTPGQGLQFLFEYFSETQRNKGNFPGRFSGRQFSNSRSEMNVSTLELGDSALYLCASRLAGDETQYFGPGTRLLVL.

This chain uses TRBV6-6 with TRBJ2-2, with TRBD1 matching over 8 bases. V gave up 5 bases and J gave up 6 bases; unmatched junction bases: 8. The CDR3 extends over 15 amino acids. Per germline, CDR1 MNHNY and CDR2 SVGAGI (reference sequence). DNA for the CDR3: TGTGCCAGCAGTCAGGGGGCCCCATTTTCCGGGGAGCTGTTTTTT. Amino acids: CASSQGAPFSGELFF.

The chain has TRBV18 and TRBJ2-7, with 9 positions matching TRBD1. The CDR3 contains 15 residues. J gave up 2 bases and V 3 bases, and 5 bases lay outside the gene matches. In germline, CDR1 is KGHSH, CDR2 LQKENI. The CDR3 region has the DNA TGTGCCAGCTCACCTTCCCGGGACAGGGCCTACGAGCAGTACTTC. Protein product: CASSPSRDRAYEQYF. Together with reference TRBV18 and TRBJ2-7, the CDR3 gives the full variable domain: NAGVMQNPRHLVRRRGQEARLRCSPMKGHSHVYWYRQLPEEGLKFMVYLQKENIIDESGMPKERFSAEFPKEGPSILRIQQVVRGDSAAYFCASSPSRDRAYEQYFGPGTRLTVT.

The V and J genes are TRBV5-6 and TRBJ1-5; D remains unclear. The CDR3 is 17 residues long. The V end lost 1 base, the J end lost 3 bases, and 17 bases lay between the germline ends. The germline CDR1 and CDR2 sequences are SGHDT and YYEEEE. As DNA, the CDR3 is TGTGCCAGCAGCTTGAAAGTGGCGGCGAAAACCAATCAGCCCCAGCATTTT. Amino acid sequence: CASSLKVAAKTNQPQHF.